Below are 18 T cell receptor beta chains sequenced from a single sample in a study of shared clonotypes between healthy human individuals. Profiled with immunoSEQ multiplex PCR; TCRdb holds only in-frame clones, not every one. The sample has roughly 1 million clones; around 76% are singletons. Sequencing used memory CD4+ T cells sorted from blood. The subset is: CD45RA-negative fraction. The source of these receptors is a young man in good health.

The V gene is TRBV5-4, the J gene TRBJ2-2, with D perhaps matching TRBD1 (6 bases). Germline V gene sequence: CDR1 SGHNT, CDR2 YYREEE (reference sequence). This CDR3 comprises 18 residues. Between the trimmed V and J ends, which lost 4 bases and 0 bases, there was a span of 19 bases. The CDR3 DNA is TGTGCCAGCAGCCCAACAACAGGGAGAATAACGAACACCGGGGAGCTGTTTTTT. This encodes CASSPTTGRITNTGELFF.

The chain is built from TRBV7-2 and TRBJ1-6, with a possible D match to TRBD1 (5 bases). From germline, CDR1 is SGHTA and CDR2 FQGNSA. The CDR3 contains 16 residues. With 1 base removed from V and 6 bases from J, the gap between germline ends came to 13 bases. The CDR3 is CASSLVSGGSNSPLHF. The CDR3 nucleotides read TGTGCCAGCAGCTTAGTTTCGGGGGGGAGTAATTCACCCCTCCACTTT.

The chain couples TRBV7-2 to TRBJ2-5; 7 positions agree with TRBD1. The CDR3 loop spans 14 amino acids. The germline V gene encodes CDR1 SGHTA and CDR2 FQGNSA. Trimming cost V 1 base and J 6 bases; bases outside gene matches: 5. The CDR3 DNA is TGTGCCAGCAGCTTAGGGGGACAGATTAAGACCCAGTACTTC. It specifies CASSLGGQIKTQYF.

This rearrangement joins TRBV29-1 to TRBJ1-5, with D possibly matching TRBD1 (6 bases). The V gene's germline CDR1 is SQVTM and CDR2 ANQGSEA. The CDR3 spans 13 residues. V lost 8 bases to trimming and J lost 6 bases, with 17 bases between them. CDR3 loop: CSPFLEGGQPQHF. The DNA for the CDR3 is TGCAGCCCGTTTTTGGAGGGGGGTCAGCCCCAGCATTTT.

The chain uses TRBV27 and TRBJ2-2, with 8 nucleotides matching TRBD2. Germline V gives CDR1 MNHEY, CDR2 SMNVEV (reference sequence). V gave up 10 bases and J gave up 6 bases; unmatched junction bases: 4. This CDR3 is 12 amino acids long. The CDR3 DNA reads as TGTGCCATCCGGGGGGGTGCCGGGGAGCTGTTTTTT. This gives the protein CAIRGGAGELFF.

This chain uses TRBV4-1 with TRBJ1-6; tentative D call: TRBD1 (5 bases). CDR3 length equals 14 residues. V shed 4 bases and J shed 7 bases, with 11 bases lying between them. Germline V gives CDR1 MGHRA, CDR2 YSYEKL. The CDR3 DNA is TGCGCCAGCAGCCTCCGGGACGGGAATTCACCCCTCCACTTT. Its translation: CASSLRDGNSPLHF.

The J gene is TRBJ2-7, the V gene TRBV5-8; TRBD2 is a possible D gene (5 bases). There are 12 residues in the CDR3. With 5 bases removed from V and 7 bases from J, the gap between germline ends came to 13 bases. Per germline, CDR1 SGHTS and CDR2 YDEGEE. CDR3 loop: CASSEGFVEQYF. In nucleotides, the CDR3 is TGTGCCAGCAGTGAGGGATTCGTAGAGCAGTACTTC.

This chain connects TRBV7-9 to TRBJ1-5; D perhaps matches TRBD1 (6 bases). In germline, CDR1 is SEHNR, CDR2 FQNEAQ (reference sequence). Trimming stripped 1 base from V and 3 bases from J, with 10 bases between. The CDR3 totals 15 residues. DNA of the CDR3: TGTGCCAGCAGCTTAGATGACAGGCACAATCAGCCCCAGCATTTT. The encoded protein is CASSLDDRHNQPQHF.

This clone was observed a few times. This chain links TRBV11-3 with TRBJ2-3; TRBD1 matches 7 bases. Germline V gene lookup returns CDR1 SGHNT and CDR2 YENEEA. The CDR3 has 17 residues. V shed 2 bases and J 0 bases; nucleotides not matched to a gene: 8. CDR3 nucleotide sequence: TGTGCCAGCAGCTTACGACGGGACAGCCCTAGCACAGATACGCAGTATTTT. This codes for CASSLRRDSPSTDTQYF.

CDR3: CASSPQGAGVWDEQFF. The CDR3 nucleotides read TGTGCCAGCAGTCCCCAGGGAGCGGGAGTGTGGGATGAGCAGTTCTTC. This chain joins TRBV28 and TRBJ2-1; 8 bases align to TRBD2. This CDR3 region has 16 residues. Germline CDR1 and CDR2: MDHEN and SYDVKM. Losses at the gene ends were 5 bases for V and 8 bases for J; bases not matched to a gene: 14.

The CDR3 region is CASSFGRNLNYGYTF. The CDR3 DNA sequence: TGTGCCAGCAGTTTCGGAAGGAACCTTAACTATGGCTACACCTTC. The V call is TRBV28, the J call TRBJ1-2; D call uncertain. Trimming stripped 3 bases from V and 1 base from J, with 12 bases between. Germline CDR1 MDHEN, CDR2 SYDVKM. This CDR3 has 15 residues.

This chain uses TRBV5-4 with TRBJ2-3, with 8 nucleotides matching TRBD2. The germline V gene has CDR1 SGHNT and CDR2 YYREEE (reference sequence). The trim removed 5 bases at V and 4 bases at J, leaving 6 bases unmatched. The CDR3 runs to 14 residues. The CDR3 DNA follows: TGTGCCAGCAGTTTGACTAGCGTTCCAGATACGCAGTATTTT. The encoded protein is CASSLTSVPDTQYF. The whole variable domain, remainder taken from reference TRBV5-4 and TRBJ2-3, is ETGVTQSPTHLIKTRGQQVTLRCSSQSGHNTVSWYQQALGQGPQFIFQYYREEENGRGNFPPRFSGLQFPNYSSELNVNALELDDSALYLCASSLTSVPDTQYFGPGTRLTVL.

The chain has TRBV2 and TRBJ1-2; a possible D gene is TRBD1 (5 bases). V lost 9 bases to trimming and J lost 2 bases, with 13 bases between them. Germline V lookup: CDR1 SNHLY, CDR2 FYNNEI. The CDR3 totals 13 residues. Here the CDR3 reads CASTVDSNYGYTF. The CDR3 nucleotides are TGTGCCAGTACCGTTGACAGCAACTATGGCTACACCTTC.

Remarks on this clone: Other nucleotide sequences in the sample specify the same CDR3. The chain joins TRBV9 to TRBJ2-7, with no clear D. V gave up 0 bases and J gave up 4 bases, with 14 bases separating them. The CDR3 contains 15 residues. In germline, CDR1 is SGDLS, CDR2 YYNGEE. This CDR3 reads CASSVGQASSYEQYF. The DNA of the CDR3 is TGTGCCAGCAGCGTAGGGCAGGCGTCCTCATACGAGCAGTACTTC.

This clone is a singleton in its sample. The V gene is TRBV18, the J gene TRBJ2-1, with a possible D match to TRBD1 (5 bases). Germline CDR1 and CDR2: KGHSH and LQKENI. This CDR3 comprises 15 residues. V gave up 2 bases and J gave up 1 base, with 9 bases separating them. The CDR3 DNA reads TGTGCCAGCTCACCAGCAGGGCTTTCCTACAATGAGCAGTTCTTC. Protein sequence: CASSPAGLSYNEQFF.

The chain uses TRBV4-2 and TRBJ2-5; D unresolved. Trimming took off 0 bases at V and 7 bases at J, with 15 bases between the two ends. The CDR3 contains 15 residues. The V gene's germline CDR1 is LGHNA and CDR2 YNFKEQ. This chain's CDR3 is CASSQDLNVKRTQYF. The DNA of the CDR3 is TGTGCCAGCAGCCAAGATCTTAACGTTAAAAGGACCCAGTACTTC.

Comments on this clone: At one end, the junction sequence differs from germline, possibly due to a read error. The V and J genes are TRBV7-7 and TRBJ1-1, with D unresolved. Germline CDR1 SSHAT, CDR2 FNYEAQ (reference sequence). The CDR3 extends over 14 amino acids. In DNA form, the CDR3 reads TGTGCTAGCAGCCGTCTGCAGGAGGACACTGAAGCTTTCTTT. Residues: CASSRLQEDTEAFF. The full variable domain, with the rest looked up from reference TRBV7-7 and TRBJ1-1, is GAGVSQSPRYKVTKRGQDVTLRCDPISSHATLYWYQQALGQGPEFLTYFNYEAQPDKSGLPSDRFSAERPEGSISTLTIQRTEQRDSAMYRCASSRLQEDTEAFFGQGTRLTVV.

This clone was counted only a few times. The chain uses TRBV5-1 and TRBJ2-1, with D possibly being TRBD1 (5 bases). Germline V gene lookup returns CDR1 SGHRS and CDR2 YFSETQ. V lost 3 bases and J 3 bases, leaving 16 bases between the germline ends. The CDR3 totals 16 residues. CDR3 coding DNA: TGCGCCAGCAGCTCGTTAGACAGCGCCCTCTACAATGAGCAGTTCTTC. Translated, it gives CASSSLDSALYNEQFF.